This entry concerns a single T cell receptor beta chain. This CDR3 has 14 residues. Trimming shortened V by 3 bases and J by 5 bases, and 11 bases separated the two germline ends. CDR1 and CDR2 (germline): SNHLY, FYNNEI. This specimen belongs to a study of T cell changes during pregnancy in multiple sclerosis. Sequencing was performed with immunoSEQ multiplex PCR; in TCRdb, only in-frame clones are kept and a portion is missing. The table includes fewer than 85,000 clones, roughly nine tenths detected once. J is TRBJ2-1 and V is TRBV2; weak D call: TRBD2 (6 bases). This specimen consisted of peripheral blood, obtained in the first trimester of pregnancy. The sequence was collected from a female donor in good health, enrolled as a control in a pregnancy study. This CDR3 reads CASSEWTTDNEQFF. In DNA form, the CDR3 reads TGTGCCAGCAGTGAGTGGACTACAGACAATGAGCAGTTCTTC.